A single sample is the source of the 10 T cell receptor beta chains below, sequenced in a study of blood T cell repertoires in COVID-19. Only in-frame clones appear in the TCRdb table, and some are missing; sequencing was by immunoSEQ multiplex PCR. The data contain over 150,000 clones, roughly 87% of them singletons. The specimen sequenced was PBMCs or T cells enriched from blood (not recorded which). Source of these receptors: a woman in her 30s who had recovered from COVID-19.

This clone was counted a single time. V and J are TRBV9 and TRBJ2-1, with 12 bases identical to TRBD2. This CDR3 spans 16 amino acids. Per germline, CDR1 SGDLS and CDR2 YYNGEE. V shed 4 bases, J shed 5 bases, and the junction held 7 bases outside the gene matches. DNA of the CDR3: TGTGCCAGCAGCTCAAGACTAGCGGGGGAAGACAATGAGCAGTTCTTC. This sequence encodes CASSSRLAGEDNEQFF.

The V gene is TRBV10-2, the J gene TRBJ1-2; TRBD1 aligns across 9 bases. Per germline, CDR1 WSHSY and CDR2 SAAADI. V dropped 2 bases and J dropped 4; count of bases not matched to a gene: 5. The CDR3 consists of 15 residues. In DNA, the CDR3 is TGCGCCAGCAGTGAGCCGGGACAGGGAATCTATGGCTACACCTTC. Translated: CASSEPGQGIYGYTF.

The V call is TRBV24-1, the J call TRBJ2-3, with a tentative D call TRBD2 (6 bases). The ends were cut back, 5 bases at V and 1 base at J, with 9 bases in the middle. The CDR3 length is 14 residues. Germline CDR1 reads KGHDR; CDR2 reads SFDVKD. This CDR3 is CATSGGTRTDTQYF. Written as DNA, the CDR3 is TGTGCCACCAGTGGCGGGACCCGCACAGATACGCAGTATTTT.

This clone was found once. J is TRBJ1-2 and V is TRBV11-2; a weak D match, TRBD1 (5 bases). The CDR3 is 12 amino acids. The germline V gene has CDR1 SGHAT and CDR2 FQNNGV. V was cut by 1 base and J by 6 bases, with 6 bases left in between. CDR3 coding DNA: TGTGCCAGCAGCTTAGTAGGGGATGGCTACACCTTC. This encodes CASSLVGDGYTF.

The rearrangement uses TRBV11-2 and TRBJ1-1, with D unresolved. Looked up from germline, CDR1 is SGHAT and CDR2 is FQNNGV. The CDR3 contains 12 residues. V dropped 3 bases and J dropped 6 bases, with 8 bases sitting between them. In DNA form, the CDR3 reads TGTGCCAGCAGCTTCGGAGGACCTGAAGCTTTCTTT. Translation: CASSFGGPEAFF.

DNA for the CDR3: TGTGCCAGCAGCCGCAGTCGCCAAGAGACCCAGTACTTC. It yields the protein CASSRSRQETQYF. The gene calls are TRBV2 and TRBJ2-5; no clear D gene. This CDR3 comprises 13 residues. Germline loops: CDR1 SNHLY, CDR2 FYNNEI. V dropped 6 bases and J dropped 1 base, with 9 bases sitting between them.

The V call is TRBV4-2, the J call TRBJ1-1; D is possibly TRBD1 (6 bases). This CDR3 region has 19 residues. Looked up from germline, CDR1 is LGHNA and CDR2 is YNFKEQ. V lost 3 bases and J 10 bases, leaving 33 bases between the germline ends. The CDR3 DNA reads TGTGCCAGCAGCCATAAAGTGGGGGCGGAACAGCTAGTACGGGTAGCAGCTTTCTTT. This gives the protein CASSHKVGAEQLVRVAAFF.

This clone was recorded a few times. V gene TRBV7-8 combines with J gene TRBJ1-5, with TRBD1 identical over 11 bases. CDR3 length: 18 amino acids. Germline V gene sequence: CDR1 SGHVS, CDR2 FQNEAQ. The junction had 12 bases not matched to a gene; V was cut back by 5 bases and J by 3 bases. CDR3 loop: CASSPQLRDRGYNQPQHF. The CDR3, as DNA: TGTGCCAGCAGCCCACAACTCCGGGACAGGGGGTACAATCAGCCCCAGCATTTT. The variable domain in full, with the rest retrieved from reference TRBV7-8 and TRBJ1-5, is GAGVSQSPRYKVAKRGQDVALRCDPISGHVSLFWYQQALGQGPEFLTYFQNEAQLDKSGLPSDRFFAERPEGSVSTLKIQRTQQEDSAVYLCASSPQLRDRGYNQPQHFGDGTRLSIL.

The V call is TRBV19, the J call TRBJ2-5; D may be TRBD2 (5 bases). Germline CDR1 reads LNHDA; CDR2 reads SQIVND (reference sequence). The V end lost 4 bases, the J end lost 5 bases, and 11 bases lay between the germline ends. This CDR3 contains 13 residues. CDR3 sequence: CASSRAEWETQYF. DNA for the CDR3: TGTGCCAGTAGTAGAGCGGAATGGGAGACCCAGTACTTC. The complete variable domain, with remaining parts taken from reference TRBV19 and TRBJ2-5, reads DGGITQSPKYLFRKEGQNVTLSCEQNLNHDAMYWYRQDPGQGLRLIYYSQIVNDFQKGDIAEGYSVSREKKESFPLTVTSAQKNPTAFYLCASSRAEWETQYFGPGTRLLVL.

J is TRBJ2-2 and V is TRBV20-1, with D possibly being TRBD2 (5 bases). Germline CDR1 is DFQATT and CDR2 is SNEGSKA (reference sequence). Trimming removed 5 bases from V and 6 bases from J, with 7 bases in between. The CDR3 runs to 11 residues. The CDR3 loop is CSAEGPGELFF. As DNA, the CDR3 is TGCAGTGCTGAGGGTCCCGGGGAGCTGTTTTTT.